This paragraph covers one T cell receptor beta chain sequence. The CDR3 has 14 residues. Germline loops: CDR1 DFQATT, CDR2 SNEGSKA (reference sequence). V dropped 6 bases and J dropped 7 bases, with 16 bases sitting between them. The entry originates in a study of identical twins. Unique molecular identifiers were present on the cDNA, and a universal primer site came from template switching. TCRdb re-derived calls from the 5' RACE reads in MiXCR, one entry per CDR3 protein. In the table there are about 690,000 distinct CDR3 sequences, roughly 6.2% of which are singletons. The chain combines TRBV20-1 with TRBJ1-6; D gene unclear. The source of this sequence is a man younger than 35 in good health. The sample consisted of naive T cells sorted from blood. CDR3 DNA sequence: TGCAGTGCGATTTCCGGGAAGAGGAATTCACCCCTCCACTTT. Protein: CSAISGKRNSPLHF.